The next 5 T cell receptor beta chains were all read from a single sample in a study of CD8+CD57+ T cells in acquired aplastic anemia. TCR beta VDJ combinations and CDR3 sequences were profiled from genomic DNA. In TCRdb, the reads were re-called with MiXCR into one record per CDR3 protein. The sample shows about 160,000 distinct CDR3 sequences, roughly 50% of them seen only once. The sequenced patients had an expansion of CD8+CD57+ cells seen by flow cytometry. The sample was sorted CD4+, CD8+, or CD8+CD57+ T cells (not recorded which) from PBMCs. Receptors were obtained from a human donor with aplastic anemia.

This clonotype occurred a few times. The CDR3 DNA follows: TGTGCCAGTAGTATCCGGGTTAGGACCTACAATGAGCAGTTCTTC. It is translated as CASSIRVRTYNEQFF. The J gene is TRBJ2-1, the V gene TRBV19; D gene uncertain. This CDR3 has 15 amino acids. Germline values: CDR1 LNHDA, CDR2 SQIVND (reference sequence). V gave up 3 bases and J gave up 2 bases, with 11 bases separating them.

V and J are TRBV7-9 and TRBJ2-7; D unresolved. Germline V gene data show CDR1 as SEHNR and CDR2 as FQNEAQ (reference sequence). This CDR3 is 13 amino acids long. The V and J ends lost 2 bases and 0 bases respectively, with 5 bases between them. The CDR3 loop is CASSLMSSYEQYF. Written as DNA, the CDR3 is TGTGCCAGCAGCTTAATGAGCTCCTACGAGCAGTACTTC.

The table lists this clonotype with many counts. The CDR3 DNA reads TGTGCCAGCAGCCAAGAAACGGGACTAGCGGGATTAGAGACCCAGTACTTC. Translation: CASSQETGLAGLETQYF. The chain links TRBV4-2 to TRBJ2-5, with 13 positions matching TRBD2. The CDR3 extends over 17 amino acids. The trim removed 0 bases at V and 4 bases at J, leaving 5 bases unmatched. CDR1 and CDR2 from the germline V gene are LGHNA and YNFKEQ.

This clonotype was detected a few times. The CDR3 DNA reads TGCGCCAGCAGCCGCGGGACTCCCTCGGGGGGAGAGCAGTTCTTC. It translates to CASSRGTPSGGEQFF. The genes are TRBV4-3 and TRBJ2-1, with 7 bases lining up with TRBD2. The CDR3 runs to 15 residues. Per the germline V gene, CDR1 is LGHNA and CDR2 is YSLEER. The J segment lost 10 bases and the V segment lost 4 bases, leaving 13 bases of the junction unmatched.

This clonotype was observed many times. V gene TRBV28 combines with J gene TRBJ1-5; D might be TRBD1 (6 bases). This CDR3 is built from 17 residues. V lost 6 bases to trimming and J lost 4 bases, with 22 bases between them. Germline CDR1 and CDR2: MDHEN and SYDVKM. CDR3 sequence reads: CASRDVGGAPANQPQHF. The CDR3 DNA sequence: TGTGCCAGCAGAGATGTGGGGGGGGCCCCGGCGAATCAGCCCCAGCATTTT.